The 12 T cell receptor beta chains below all came from one sample that was sequenced in a study of beta chain features in type 1 diabetes. Reverse transcription of all isolated RNA meant that expressed TCRB transcripts were sequenced. This table comes from immunoSEQ multiplex PCR, and its TCRdb copy is limited to in-frame clones, with some not included. The repertoire holds some 300,000 clones, with under 8.5% as singletons. Sequenced: central memory CD4+ T cells from blood. The receptors originated from a young woman in good health.

The rearrangement links TRBV25-1 to TRBJ2-3; 7 positions agree with TRBD1. Germline-derived CDR1 and CDR2 are MGHDK and SYGVNS. This CDR3 has 16 amino acids. Germline trimming cut 3 bases from V and 2 bases from J; bases unmatched to any gene: 8. CDR3 residues: CASSDDKTGTTDTQYF. The CDR3 DNA follows: TGTGCCAGCAGTGACGATAAGACAGGGACCACAGATACGCAGTATTTT.

V usage is TRBV5-3 and J usage is TRBJ1-1, with TRBD1 as a possible D gene (5 bases). Being an ORF, TRBV5-3 has a function that is uncertain. This CDR3 contains 17 residues. The germline V and J ends were trimmed by 8 bases and 1 base, with 24 bases remaining between them. CDR3 nucleotides: TGTGCCAGCACCATCCCCGTCCCGACAGCAGAGAACACTGAAGCTTTCTTT. This sequence encodes CASTIPVPTAENTEAFF.

The chain combines TRBV7-9 with TRBJ2-7; D call uncertain. This CDR3 is 14 amino acids long. Germline values: CDR1 SEHNR, CDR2 FQNEAQ (reference sequence). V dropped 3 bases and J dropped 2 bases, with 11 bases sitting between them. The CDR3 is CASSFEIVAYEQYF. In nucleotides, the CDR3 is TGTGCCAGCAGCTTTGAGATTGTGGCCTACGAGCAGTACTTC. Using reference TRBV7-9 and TRBJ2-7 for the parts outside the CDR3, the full variable domain is DTGVSQNPRHKITKRGQNVTFRCDPISEHNRLYWYRQTLGQGPEFLTYFQNEAQLEKSRLLSDRFSAERPKGSFSTLEIQRTEQGDSAMYLCASSFEIVAYEQYFGPGTRLTVT.

This chain uses TRBV7-9 with TRBJ2-3; the D gene is possibly TRBD2 (5 bases). The CDR3 consists of 13 residues. CDR1 and CDR2 from the germline V gene are SEHNR and FQNEAQ (reference sequence). Trimming shortened V by 4 bases and J by 4 bases, and 9 bases separated the two germline ends. CDR3 sequence: CASSWELSDTQYF. The CDR3 DNA reads as TGTGCCAGCAGCTGGGAGTTGTCAGATACGCAGTATTTT.

V and J are TRBV20-1 and TRBJ2-3, with no clear D. The ends were cut back, 6 bases at V and 1 base at J, with 5 bases in the middle. There are 11 residues in the CDR3. The germline gives CDR1 DFQATT, CDR2 SNEGSKA (reference sequence). In DNA, the CDR3 is TGCAGTGCGCAGGGCACAGATACGCAGTATTTT. Translating it yields CSAQGTDTQYF.

At least ten counts were recorded for this clone. The CDR3 loop is CASSFKQGSPEQYF. The CDR3 region has the DNA TGTGCCAGCAGCTTTAAACAAGGGTCTCCCGAGCAGTACTTC. The gene calls are TRBV7-2 and TRBJ2-7, with D uncertain. Germline CDR1 and CDR2: SGHTA and FQGNSA. V shed 3 bases and J shed 6 bases, with 15 bases lying between them. The CDR3 runs to 14 residues.

This clone was seen a few times. This chain joins TRBV6-1 and TRBJ2-1; TRBD2 matches 7 bases. After removal of 2 bases from V and 4 bases from J, the junction contained 5 bases not matched to a gene. The CDR3 totals 15 residues. Germline V gene data show CDR1 as MNHNS and CDR2 as SASEGT. In DNA, the CDR3 is TGTGCCAGCAGTGAATTCGGACTAGATTACAATGAGCAGTTCTTC. Translation: CASSEFGLDYNEQFF.

The genes are TRBV13 and TRBJ2-7, with 10 bases lining up with TRBD1. The CDR3 extends over 16 amino acids. Germline CDR1 reads PRHDT; CDR2 reads FYEKMQ (reference sequence). With 3 bases clipped from V and 1 base from J, the junction kept 6 bases outside the gene matches. DNA for the CDR3: TGTGCCAGCAGCTTCGGACGACAGGGGGCATCCTACGAGCAGTACTTC. This gives the protein CASSFGRQGASYEQYF.

This clone was seen ten or more times. This chain joins TRBV2 and TRBJ2-5, with 12 nucleotides matching TRBD1. The germline gives CDR1 SNHLY, CDR2 FYNNEI. The CDR3 totals 12 residues. Trimming removed 11 bases from V and 5 bases from J; junction bases left unmatched: 3. CDR3: CAGDRGLETQYF. Written as DNA, the CDR3 is TGTGCCGGGGACAGGGGGCTGGAGACCCAGTACTTC.

The chain is built from TRBV7-2 and TRBJ2-5, with 12 bases that match TRBD2. V was clipped by 5 bases and J by 1 base; unmatched bases: 5. The CDR3 totals 16 residues. Germline loops: CDR1 SGHTA, CDR2 FQGNSA. CDR3 region: CASSALAGGPQETQYF. For the CDR3, the DNA is TGTGCCAGCAGCGCCCTAGCGGGGGGGCCCCAAGAGACCCAGTACTTC.

This clone was detected a few times. The chain recombines TRBV5-1 with TRBJ1-5; D is ambiguous. Germline CDR1 SGHRS, CDR2 YFSETQ. The length of the CDR3 is 15 residues. Trimming left V 4 bases short and J 0 bases short, with 11 bases between. This chain's CDR3 is CASSLGLYSNQPQHF. In nucleotides, the CDR3 is TGCGCCAGCAGCCTGGGCCTTTATAGCAATCAGCCCCAGCATTTT.

This clone occurred many times. V and J are TRBV4-3 and TRBJ2-2; 10 positions match TRBD2. CDR3 length: 18 residues. V lost 1 base and J lost 2; bases outside the gene matches: 7. Germline lookup yields CDR1 LGHNA and CDR2 YSLEER. CDR3: CASSQAGLATANTGELFF. DNA for the CDR3: TGCGCCAGCAGCCAAGCGGGACTAGCGACAGCAAACACCGGGGAGCTGTTTTTT.